This T cell receptor (beta chain) was captured by sequencing in a study of cytomegalovirus exposure and HLA in healthy donors. Study outcomes and limitations: Researchers catalogued about 150 TCR beta chains as cytomegalovirus-associated. In the roughly 110 validation repertoires, more than 85% of cluster scores exceeded 0, per a later analysis.

Germline CDR1 is LNHDA and CDR2 is SQIVND (reference sequence). The CDR3 length is 16 residues. V shed 7 bases, J shed 0 bases, and the junction held 7 bases outside the gene matches. TCRdb's table, derived via immunoSEQ multiplex PCR, lists solely in-frame clones and lacks some. The sample carries 110,000 or so clones, approximately 90% recorded once. On this clone: The antigen is not known.

Sequenced sample: PBMCs. This TCR was recovered from a man aged 18 to 30 in good health and CMV-seronegative. V usage is TRBV19 and J usage is TRBJ1-3, with TRBD1 matching 9 bases. In DNA form, the CDR3 reads TGTGCCAGTACCGCAGGGACAGGGAACTCTGGAAACACCATATATTTT. Translating it yields CASTAGTGNSGNTIYF. The complete variable domain, with remaining parts taken from reference TRBV19 and TRBJ1-3, reads DGGITQSPKYLFRKEGQNVTLSCEQNLNHDAMYWYRQDPGQGLRLIYYSQIVNDFQKGDIAEGYSVSREKKESFPLTVTSAQKNPTAFYLCASTAGTGNSGNTIYFGEGSWLTVV.